A selection of T cell receptor beta chains follows, all from one sample in a study of patients and donors after allogeneic stem cell transplantation. One entry per CDR3 protein, called by TCRdb with MiXCR from the RT-PCR reads. Found here are approximately 210,000 distinct CDR3 sequences, roughly 40% of them singletons; the top ten hold about 33%. The sample taken for sequencing was blood, either unsorted or a sorted T cell fraction (not recorded which). The receptor source for this set is a human donor who was either an allogeneic HSCT recipient or a stem cell or donor lymphocyte infusion donor (not recorded which). It is not recorded whose cells these are; they may come from a transplant donor. Both conserved end residues are part of each CDR3. The order of the fields is J gene, D gene, clone size, V gene, CDR3 protein, CDR3 DNA. The D gene is left open where the match is weak. Only some rows state a clone size, as once, few, many or a class for expanded clones.

TRBJ2-1,TRBD1,few,TRBV4-3,CASSQGTGGGEQFF,TGCGCCAGCAGCCAAGGGACAGGGGGCGGTGAGCAGTTCTTC
TRBJ2-1,-,-,TRBV12-3/TRBV12-4,CASTGLDEQFF,TGTGCCAGCACGGGTCTCGATGAGCAGTTCTTC
TRBJ1-2,-,-,TRBV12-3/TRBV12-4,CAIIRKLANYGYTF,TGTGCCATCATACGGAAACTAGCTAACTATGGCTACACCTTC
TRBJ1-2,TRBD1,-,TRBV7-2,CASSLYVGQIPFNYGYTF,TGTGCCAGCAGCTTATATGTGGGACAGATTCCTTTTAACTATGGCTACACCTTC
TRBJ1-1,TRBD1,few,TRBV29-1,CSVEAGQIATEAFF,TGCAGCGTTGAAGCGGGACAGATTGCAACTGAAGCTTTCTTT
TRBJ2-2,-,-,TRBV25-1,CASSFSTGELFF,TGTGCCAGCAGCTTTAGCACCGGGGAGCTGTTTTTT
TRBJ1-1,-,few,TRBV2,CASSDGMNTEAFF,TGTGCCAGCAGTGATGGCATGAACACTGAAGCTTTCTTT
TRBJ1-1,-,-,TRBV4-3,CASSQERGRDTEAFF,TGCGCCAGCAGCCAAGAACGGGGGAGGGACACTGAAGCTTTCTTT
TRBJ1-4,-,-,TRBV7-2,CASSLFGRAATNEKLFF,TGTGCCAGCAGCTTATTTGGCAGAGCCGCAACTAATGAAAAACTGTTTTTT
TRBJ1-1,TRBD1,few,TRBV18,CASSPPRTGSGINTEAFF,TGTGCCAGCTCACCACCTAGGACAGGGAGCGGGATCAACACTGAAGCTTTCTTT
TRBJ2-7,-,-,TRBV4-2,CASSQDSTGSYYEQYF,TGTGCCAGCAGCCAAGATAGTACTGGGTCCTACTACGAGCAGTACTTC
TRBJ1-1,-,few,TRBV15,CATSTFRVRGTEAFF,TGTGCCACCAGCACTTTCAGGGTAAGGGGAACTGAAGCTTTCTTT
TRBJ1-1,-,-,TRBV30,CAWSQGGGTEAFF,TGTGCCTGGAGCCAGGGAGGTGGAACTGAAGCTTTCTTT
TRBJ1-1,-,-,TRBV5-1,CASSLGQADTEAFF,TGCGCCAGCAGCTTGGGACAGGCCGACACTGAAGCTTTCTTT
TRBJ2-7,-,-,TRBV12-3/TRBV12-4,CASSLTGTRSYEQYF,TGTGCCAGCAGTCTAACCGGGACTCGCTCCTACGAGCAGTACTTC
TRBJ1-6,-,-,TRBV7-9,CASSPTASEGNSPLHF,TGTGCCAGCAGCCCGACGGCCTCGGAGGGTAATTCACCCCTCCACTTT
TRBJ1-5,-,few,TRBV5-4,CASSVMGNQPQHF,TGTGCCAGCAGCGTCATGGGCAATCAGCCCCAGCATTTT
TRBJ1-2,-,few,TRBV5-1,CASSLVGPSGYTF,TGCGCCAGCAGCTTGGTAGGGCCGTCTGGCTACACCTTC
TRBJ2-5,-,-,TRBV7-2,CASSLGVETQYF,TGTGCCAGCAGCTTAGGTGTGGAGACCCAGTACTTC
TRBJ1-2,-,-,TRBV25-1,CASSEGGGDGYTF,TGTGCCAGCAGTGAGGGGGGCGGAGATGGCTACACCTTC
TRBJ2-3,-,few,TRBV6-6,CASSTRDIQYF,TGTGCCAGCAGTACCCGGGACATCCAGTATTTT
TRBJ2-7,-,-,TRBV29-1,CSVPDGSKPYEQYF,TGCAGCGTTCCTGACGGGTCTAAACCCTACGAGCAGTACTTC
TRBJ2-1,TRBD2,-,TRBV28,CASSGPGLAGWDNEQFF,TGTGCCAGCAGTGGACCGGGTTTAGCGGGATGGGACAATGAGCAGTTCTTC
TRBJ1-5,-,few,TRBV21-1,CASSARGSNQPQHF,TGTGCCAGCAGCGCCAGGGGGTCCAATCAGCCCCAGCATTTT
TRBJ1-1,-,-,TRBV27,CASSLVAGVDTEAFF,TGTGCCAGCAGTTTAGTCGCAGGGGTAGACACTGAAGCTTTCTTT